The 9 T cell receptor beta chains presented below share a single source sample, sequenced in a study of blood T cell repertoires in COVID-19 (dated by TCRdb to 2018 to 2020). Library generation was performed with the immunoSEQ multiplex PCR assay. In TCRdb, the immuneACCESS table is reduced to in-frame sequences with V and J assigned. These tables do not hold every clone; where another copy was compared, an unresolved V gene accounts for under half, and the others remain unexplained. This sample holds roughly 70,000 clones; around 89% were observed only once. The top ten hold more than 1.1% of the sample. The sample taken for sequencing was peripheral blood. These TCRs come from a human donor in a cohort sampled during active COVID-19.

The chain carries TRBV11-2 and TRBJ2-4; D may be TRBD2 (5 bases). The CDR3 is made up of 19 amino acids. Germline V lookup: CDR1 SGHAT, CDR2 FQNNGV. Trimming removed 1 base from V and 0 bases from J, with 19 bases in between. The CDR3 coding sequence is TGTGCCAGCAGCTTAGGTCCGGGGAGAGCCCCGCGAGCCAAAAACATTCAGTACTTC. Amino acids: CASSLGPGRAPRAKNIQYF.

The chain combines TRBV18 with TRBJ2-7; 15 nucleotides match TRBD2. The CDR3 runs 16 residues. With 3 bases clipped from V and 7 bases from J, the junction kept 7 bases outside the gene matches. Germline V gene data show CDR1 as KGHSH and CDR2 as LQKENI. The CDR3 sequence: CASSPPGLAGGWEQYF. DNA for the CDR3: TGTGCCAGCTCACCCCCGGGACTAGCGGGGGGCTGGGAGCAGTACTTC.

This clone has a single count. CDR3 coding DNA: TGTGCCAGTAAGGGAGGGCAGAACCCCTACAATGAGCAGTTCTTC. Protein: CASKGGQNPYNEQFF. The rearrangement links TRBV19 to TRBJ2-1, with 7 bases fitting TRBD2. Per the germline V gene, CDR1 is LNHDA and CDR2 is SQIVND (reference sequence). V trimming: 7 bases; J trimming: 2 bases; junction bases outside the gene matches: 8. The CDR3 is 15 residues long.

The V and J genes are TRBV7-9 and TRBJ1-5; a possible D gene is TRBD1 (6 bases). Trimming removed 1 base at V and 0 bases at J, with 16 bases between. The CDR3 is made up of 18 amino acids. Germline loops: CDR1 SEHNR, CDR2 FQNEAQ (reference sequence). Here the CDR3 DNA reads TGTGCCAGCAGCTTAGGGCCGCCGGGGGGACATAGCAATCAGCCCCAGCATTTT. Its protein product is CASSLGPPGGHSNQPQHF.

The V and J genes are TRBV28 and TRBJ2-5; a weak D match, TRBD1 (5 bases). CDR3 length: 13 amino acids. Trimming removed 3 bases at V and 4 bases at J, with 9 bases between. Germline CDR1 MDHEN, CDR2 SYDVKM. CDR3 protein: CASSLGQGETQYF. The CDR3, as DNA: TGTGCCAGCAGTTTGGGGCAGGGAGAGACCCAGTACTTC.

This rearrangement joins TRBV21-1 to TRBJ1-5; the table's TRBD1 call for D was not verified on the DNA. TRBV21-1 is classified as a pseudogene. The CDR3 sequence is 15 residues long. CDR3 region: CANINSTGAYQPQHF. CDR3 sequence (DNA): TGTGCCAATATAAATTCGACAGGGGCATATCAGCCCCAGCATTTT.

This chain joins TRBV4-1 and TRBJ1-2, with D perhaps TRBD1 (5 bases). The V gene lost 2 bases and the J gene lost 3 bases, with 16 bases spanning the gap. The germline V gene has CDR1 MGHRA and CDR2 YSYEKL. This CDR3 is built from 16 residues. The CDR3 protein is CASSQLYSEGDYGYTF. The DNA of the CDR3 is TGCGCCAGCAGCCAACTATACTCGGAAGGGGACTATGGCTACACCTTC.

The chain employs TRBV18 and TRBJ1-2; possibly TRBD1 for D (5 bases). The CDR3 is 15 amino acids. The V end was cut by 6 bases, the J end by 7 bases, with 21 bases between. Germline-derived CDR1 and CDR2 are KGHSH and LQKENI. This chain's CDR3 is CASSSQARDPAGYTF. Written as DNA, the CDR3 is TGTGCCAGCTCCTCACAAGCCAGGGATCCTGCTGGCTACACCTTC.

The rearrangement links TRBV19 to TRBJ1-2, with TRBD1 matching over 10 bases. The CDR3 sequence is 14 residues long. Germline lookup yields CDR1 LNHDA and CDR2 SQIVND (reference sequence). The junction had 3 bases not matched to a gene; V was cut back by 6 bases and J by 2 bases. CDR3 coding DNA: TGTGCCAGTAGAAGGGACAGGGGAAACTATGGCTACACCTTC. This codes for CASRRDRGNYGYTF.